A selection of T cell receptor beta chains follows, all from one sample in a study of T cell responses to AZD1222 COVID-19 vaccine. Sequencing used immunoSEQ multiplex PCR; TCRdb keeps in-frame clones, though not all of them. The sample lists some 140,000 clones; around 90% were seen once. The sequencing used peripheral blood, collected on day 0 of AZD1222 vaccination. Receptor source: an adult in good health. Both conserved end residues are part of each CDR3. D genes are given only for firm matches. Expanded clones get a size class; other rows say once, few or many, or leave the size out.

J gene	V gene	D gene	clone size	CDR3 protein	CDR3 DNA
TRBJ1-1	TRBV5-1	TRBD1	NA	CASSFRDRAPNTEAFF	TGCGCCAGCAGCTTCCGGGACAGGGCACCGAACACTGAAGCTTTCTTT
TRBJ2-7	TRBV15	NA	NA	CATSRQPSYEQYF	TGTGCCACCAGTCGGCAGCCCTCCTACGAGCAGTACTTC
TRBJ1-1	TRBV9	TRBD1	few	CASSVGGGFEAFF	TGTGCCAGCAGCGTAGGAGGGGGCTTTGAAGCTTTCTTT
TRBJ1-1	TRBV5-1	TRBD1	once	CASSYQTGTGNTEAFF	TGCGCCAGCAGCTACCAAACCGGGACAGGGAACACTGAAGCTTTCTTT
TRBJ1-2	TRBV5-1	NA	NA	CASSYPSNYGYTF	TGCGCCAGCAGCTATCCCTCTAACTATGGCTACACCTTC
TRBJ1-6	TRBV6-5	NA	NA	CASSYSKGWDSPLHF	TGTGCCAGCAGTTACTCGAAGGGTTGGGATTCACCCCTCCACTTT
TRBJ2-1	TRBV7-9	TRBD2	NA	CASSVSLAGAYNEQFF	TGTGCCAGCAGCGTAAGTCTAGCGGGAGCCTACAATGAGCAGTTCTTC
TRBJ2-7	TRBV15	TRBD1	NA	CATSTLTGTYEQYF	TGTGCCACCAGCACTCTGACAGGGACCTACGAGCAGTACTTC
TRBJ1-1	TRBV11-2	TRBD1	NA	CASSLYSGTGTLGAFF	TGTGCCAGCAGCTTATACTCCGGGACAGGGACCCTGGGAGCTTTCTTT
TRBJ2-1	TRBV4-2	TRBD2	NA	CASRAGGSSYNEQFF	TGTGCCAGCAGAGCGGGGGGGAGCTCCTACAATGAGCAGTTCTTC
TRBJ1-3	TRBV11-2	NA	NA	CASSLQVSGNTIYF	TGTGCCAGCAGCTTACAGGTTTCTGGAAACACCATATATTTT
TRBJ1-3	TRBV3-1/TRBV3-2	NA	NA	CASSQVASYIGNTIYF	TGTGCCAGCAGCCAAGTGGCAAGTTATATAGGAAACACCATATATTTT
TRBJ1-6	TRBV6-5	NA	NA	CASSYRQNYNSPLHF	TGTGCCAGCAGTTACAGACAGAATTATAATTCACCCCTCCACTTT
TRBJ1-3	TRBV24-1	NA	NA	CATSDSRTGGNTIYF	TGTGCCACCAGTGATTCTCGGACGGGAGGAAACACCATATATTTT
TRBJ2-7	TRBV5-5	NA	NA	CASSLDVVYEQYF	TGTGCCAGCAGCCTAGATGTTGTCTACGAGCAGTACTTC
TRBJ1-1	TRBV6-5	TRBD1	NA	CASSSSLTGEFPEAFF	TGTGCCAGCAGTTCCAGCCTGACAGGGGAGTTCCCTGAAGCTTTCTTT
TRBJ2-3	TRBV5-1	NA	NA	CASSLRERTDTQYF	TGCGCCAGCAGCCTCAGAGAGCGCACAGATACGCAGTATTTT
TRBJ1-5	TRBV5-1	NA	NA	CASRSNPDQPQHF	TGCGCCAGCAGAAGTAATCCCGATCAGCCCCAGCATTTT
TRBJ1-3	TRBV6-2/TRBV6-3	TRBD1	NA	CASSWGPGQGRGNTIYF	TGTGCCAGCAGCTGGGGGCCCGGACAGGGTCGAGGAAACACCATATATTTT
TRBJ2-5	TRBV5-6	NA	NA	CASSRARETQYF	TGTGCCAGCAGTCGGGCGCGGGAGACCCAGTACTTC
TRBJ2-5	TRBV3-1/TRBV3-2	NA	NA	CASSLDSQETQYF	TGTGCCAGCAGCTTAGACAGTCAAGAGACCCAGTACTTC
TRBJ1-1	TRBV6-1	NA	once	CASSEASNQRPRRETFF	TGTGCCAGCAGTGAAGCGTCTAATCAGAGACCCCGTCGGGAGACTTTCTTT
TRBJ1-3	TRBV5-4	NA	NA	CASSRGLGNTIYF	TGTGCCAGCAGTCGGGGGCTTGGAAACACCATATATTTT
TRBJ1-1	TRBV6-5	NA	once	CASSYMGDPNTEAFF	TGTGCCAGCAGTTACATGGGGGACCCCAACACTGAAGCTTTCTTT
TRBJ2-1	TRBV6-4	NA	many	CASSDRDNEQFF	TGTGCCAGCAGTGACAGGGACAATGAGCAGTTCTTC
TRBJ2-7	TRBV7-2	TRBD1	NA	CASSWGTGGYEQYF	TGTGCCAGCAGCTGGGGGACAGGGGGCTACGAGCAGTACTTC
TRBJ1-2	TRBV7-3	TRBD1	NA	CASSSTGGIDYGYTF	TGTGCCAGCAGCTCCACAGGGGGCATTGACTATGGCTACACCTTC
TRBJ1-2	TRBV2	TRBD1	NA	CAILQGARGYGYTF	TGTGCCATATTACAGGGGGCGCGGGGGTATGGCTACACCTTC
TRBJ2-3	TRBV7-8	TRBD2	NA	CASRASGGSTDTQYF	TGTGCCAGCAGGGCTAGCGGAGGGAGCACAGATACGCAGTATTTT
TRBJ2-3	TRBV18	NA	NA	CASSPLSLGTQYF	TGTGCCAGCTCACCCTTATCCCTAGGTACGCAGTATTTT
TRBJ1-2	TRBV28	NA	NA	CASGDRPNYGYTF	TGTGCCAGCGGCGACAGACCTAACTATGGCTACACCTTC
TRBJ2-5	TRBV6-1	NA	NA	CASSETSETQYF	TGTGCCAGCAGTGAAACCTCGGAGACCCAGTACTTC
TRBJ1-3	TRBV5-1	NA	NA	CASSLGHNGGNTIYF	TGCGCCAGCAGCCTCGGCCATAACGGGGGAAACACCATATATTTT
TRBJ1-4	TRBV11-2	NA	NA	CASSSGVLATNEKLFF	TGTGCCAGCAGCTCCGGAGTGCTTGCAACTAATGAAAAACTGTTTTTT
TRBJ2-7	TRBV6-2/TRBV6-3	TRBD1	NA	CASSPDREQYF	TGTGCCAGCAGTCCGGACAGGGAGCAGTACTTC
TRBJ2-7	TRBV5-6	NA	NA	CASSWGTGTYEQYF	TGTGCCAGCAGCTGGGGGACTGGGACCTACGAGCAGTACTTC
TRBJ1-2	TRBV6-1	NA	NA	CASSEAPGVGYGYTF	TGTGCCAGCAGTGAAGCCCCGGGGGTGGGATATGGCTACACCTTC